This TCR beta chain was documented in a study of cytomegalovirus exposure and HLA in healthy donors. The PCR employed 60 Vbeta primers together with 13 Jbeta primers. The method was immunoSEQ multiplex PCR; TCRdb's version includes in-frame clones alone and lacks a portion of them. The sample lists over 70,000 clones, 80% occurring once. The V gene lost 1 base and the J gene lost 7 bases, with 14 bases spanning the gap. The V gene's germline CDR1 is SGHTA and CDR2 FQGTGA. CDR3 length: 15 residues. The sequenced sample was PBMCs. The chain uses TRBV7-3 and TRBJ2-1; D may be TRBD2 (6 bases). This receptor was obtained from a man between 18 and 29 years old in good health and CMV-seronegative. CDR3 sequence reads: CASSLITSFSNEQFF. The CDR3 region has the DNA TGTGCCAGCAGCTTAATAACTAGCTTTTCAAATGAGCAGTTCTTC.